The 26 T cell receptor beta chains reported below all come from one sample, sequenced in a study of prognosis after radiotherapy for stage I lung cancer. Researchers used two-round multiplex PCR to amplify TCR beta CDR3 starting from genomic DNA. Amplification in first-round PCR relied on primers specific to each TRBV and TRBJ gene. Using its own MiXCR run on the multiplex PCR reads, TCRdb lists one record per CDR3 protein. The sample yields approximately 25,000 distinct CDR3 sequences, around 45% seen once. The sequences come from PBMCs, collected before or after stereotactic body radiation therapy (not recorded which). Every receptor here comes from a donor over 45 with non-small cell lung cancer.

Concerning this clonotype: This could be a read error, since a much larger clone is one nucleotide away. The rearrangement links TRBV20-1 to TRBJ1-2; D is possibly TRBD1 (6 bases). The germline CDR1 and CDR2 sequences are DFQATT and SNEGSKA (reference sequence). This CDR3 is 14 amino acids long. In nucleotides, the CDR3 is TGCAGTGCTAGTCTTGGGGGGCGTTACTATTGCTACACCTTC. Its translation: CSASLGGRYYCYTF.

DNA for the CDR3: TGTGCCTGGAGTCAGCAAACTGAAGCTTTCTTT. Translated: CAWSQQTEAFF. The V call is TRBV30, the J call TRBJ1-1; no definite D call. Between the trimmed V and J ends, which lost 2 bases and 5 bases, there was a span of 6 bases. Looked up from germline, CDR1 is GTSNPN and CDR2 is SVGIG (reference sequence). CDR3 size: 11 residues.

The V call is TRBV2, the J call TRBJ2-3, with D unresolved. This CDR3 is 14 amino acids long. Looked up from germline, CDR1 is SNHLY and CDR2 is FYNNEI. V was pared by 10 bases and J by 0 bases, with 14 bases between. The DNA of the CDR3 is TGTGCCATCCCCCCCCCGGAGAGCACAGATACGCAGTATTTT. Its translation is CAIPPPESTDTQYF.

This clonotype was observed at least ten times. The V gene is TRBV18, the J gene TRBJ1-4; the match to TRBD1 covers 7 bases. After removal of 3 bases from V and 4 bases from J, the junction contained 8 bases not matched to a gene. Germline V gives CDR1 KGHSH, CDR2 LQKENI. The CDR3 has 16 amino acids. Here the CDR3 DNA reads TGTGCCAGCTCACCCTACGAGGGGGCCGGTAATGAAAAACTGTTTTTT. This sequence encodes CASSPYEGAGNEKLFF.

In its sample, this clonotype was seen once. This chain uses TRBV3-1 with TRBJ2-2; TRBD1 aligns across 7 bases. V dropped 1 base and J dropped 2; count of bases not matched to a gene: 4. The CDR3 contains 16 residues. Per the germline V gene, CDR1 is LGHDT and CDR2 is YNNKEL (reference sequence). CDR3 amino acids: CASSQGTGLNTGELFF. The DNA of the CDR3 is TGTGCCAGCAGCCAAGGGACAGGACTTAACACCGGGGAGCTGTTTTTT.

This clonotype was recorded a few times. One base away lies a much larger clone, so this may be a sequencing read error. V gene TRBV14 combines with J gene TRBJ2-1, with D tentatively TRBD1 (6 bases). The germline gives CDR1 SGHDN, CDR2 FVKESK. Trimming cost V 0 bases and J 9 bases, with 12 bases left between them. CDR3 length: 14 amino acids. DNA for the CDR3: TGTGCCAGCAGCCAAGAGGGGGCGGGCAGTGAGCAGTTCTTC. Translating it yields CASSQEGAGSEQFF.

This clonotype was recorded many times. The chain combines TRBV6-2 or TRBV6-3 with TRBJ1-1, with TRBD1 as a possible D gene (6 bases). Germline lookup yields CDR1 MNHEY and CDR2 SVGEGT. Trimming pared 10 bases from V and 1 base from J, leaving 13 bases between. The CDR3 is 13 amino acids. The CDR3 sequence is CATSGHPNTEAFF. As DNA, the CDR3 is TGTGCCACCTCGGGACATCCGAACACTGAAGCTTTCTTT.

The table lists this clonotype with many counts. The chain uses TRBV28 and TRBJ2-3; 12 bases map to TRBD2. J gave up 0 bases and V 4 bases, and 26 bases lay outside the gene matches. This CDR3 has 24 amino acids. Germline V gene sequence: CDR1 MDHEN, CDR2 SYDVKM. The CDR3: CASSSLLGDSRLAGALRSTDTQYF. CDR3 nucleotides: TGTGCCAGCAGTTCCCTTTTGGGGGACAGTAGACTAGCGGGAGCGTTACGTAGCACAGATACGCAGTATTTT.

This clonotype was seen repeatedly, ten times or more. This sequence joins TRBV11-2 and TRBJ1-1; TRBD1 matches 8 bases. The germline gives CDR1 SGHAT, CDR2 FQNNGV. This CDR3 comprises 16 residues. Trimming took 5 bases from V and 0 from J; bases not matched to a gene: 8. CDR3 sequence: CASSRGQGAVNTEAFF. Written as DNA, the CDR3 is TGTGCCAGCAGCCGGGGGCAGGGGGCGGTGAACACTGAAGCTTTCTTT. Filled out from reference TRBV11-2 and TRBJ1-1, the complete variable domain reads EAGVAQSPRYKIIEKRQSVAFWCNPISGHATLYWYQQILGQGPKLLIQFQNNGVVDDSQLPKDRFSAERLKGVDSTLKIQPAKLEDSAVYLCASSRGQGAVNTEAFFGQGTRLTVV.

The CDR3, as DNA: TGTGCCACCAGCACGGCCGGGGGTATTATCAATGGCTACACCTTC. Translated: CATSTAGGIINGYTF. The V gene is TRBV24-1, the J gene TRBJ1-2; TRBD1 might be the D (5 bases). Trimming removed 7 bases from V and 6 bases from J, with 20 bases in between. The CDR3 contains 15 residues. Germline V gene data show CDR1 as KGHDR and CDR2 as SFDVKD.

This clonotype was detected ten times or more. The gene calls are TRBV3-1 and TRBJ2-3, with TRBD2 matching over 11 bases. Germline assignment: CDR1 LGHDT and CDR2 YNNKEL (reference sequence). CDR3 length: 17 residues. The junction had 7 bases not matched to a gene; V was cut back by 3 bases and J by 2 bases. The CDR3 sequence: CASSHHASGGSTDTQYF. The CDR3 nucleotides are TGTGCCAGCAGCCACCATGCTAGCGGGGGGTCCACAGATACGCAGTATTTT.

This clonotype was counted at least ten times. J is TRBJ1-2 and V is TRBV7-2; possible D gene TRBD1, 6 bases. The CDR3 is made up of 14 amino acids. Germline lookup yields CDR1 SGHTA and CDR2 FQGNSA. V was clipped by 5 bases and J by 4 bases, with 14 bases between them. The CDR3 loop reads CASSPTGQTYGYTF. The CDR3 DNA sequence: TGTGCCAGCAGCCCTACGGGACAAACCTATGGCTACACCTTC.

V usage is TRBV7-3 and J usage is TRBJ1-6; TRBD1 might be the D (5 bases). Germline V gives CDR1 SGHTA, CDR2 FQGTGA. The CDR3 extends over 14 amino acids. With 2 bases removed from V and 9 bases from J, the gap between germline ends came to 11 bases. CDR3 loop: CASSLQGKGSPLHF. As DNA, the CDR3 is TGTGCCAGCAGCTTACAGGGAAAGGGTTCACCCCTCCACTTT.

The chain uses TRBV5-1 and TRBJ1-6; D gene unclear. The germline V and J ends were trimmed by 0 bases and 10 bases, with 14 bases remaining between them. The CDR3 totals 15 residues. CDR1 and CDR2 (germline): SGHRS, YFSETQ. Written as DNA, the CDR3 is TGCGCCAGCAGCTTGGCCAGTTCTCTGGGATCACCCCTCCACTTT. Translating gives CASSLASSLGSPLHF.

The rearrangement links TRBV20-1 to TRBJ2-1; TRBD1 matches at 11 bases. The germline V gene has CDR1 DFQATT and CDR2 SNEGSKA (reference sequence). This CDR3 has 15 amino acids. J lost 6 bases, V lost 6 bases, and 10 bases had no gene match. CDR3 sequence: CSANTGTGGINEQFF. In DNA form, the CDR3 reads TGCAGTGCGAATACCGGGACAGGGGGGATCAATGAGCAGTTCTTC.

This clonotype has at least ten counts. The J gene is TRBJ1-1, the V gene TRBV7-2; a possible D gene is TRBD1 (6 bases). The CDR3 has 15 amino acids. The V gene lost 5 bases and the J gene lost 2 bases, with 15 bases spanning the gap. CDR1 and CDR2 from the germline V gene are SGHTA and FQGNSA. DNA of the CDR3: TGTGCCAGCAGCCCCAGACCGGACAGCAACACTGAAGCTTTCTTT. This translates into CASSPRPDSNTEAFF.

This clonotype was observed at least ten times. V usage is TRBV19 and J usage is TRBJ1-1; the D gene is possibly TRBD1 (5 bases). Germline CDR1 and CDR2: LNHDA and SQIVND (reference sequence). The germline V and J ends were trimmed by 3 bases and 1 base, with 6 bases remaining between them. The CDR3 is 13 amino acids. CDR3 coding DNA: TGTGCCAGTAGTATCACAGGGAACACTGAAGCTTTCTTT. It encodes CASSITGNTEAFF.

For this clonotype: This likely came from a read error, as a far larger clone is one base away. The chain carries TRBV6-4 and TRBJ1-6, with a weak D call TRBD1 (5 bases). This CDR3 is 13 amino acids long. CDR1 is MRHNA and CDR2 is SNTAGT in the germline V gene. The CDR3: CSSSSSGVSPLHF. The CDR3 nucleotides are TGTTCCAGCAGTTCGTCGGGGGTTTCACCCCTCCACTTT.

This chain's CDR3 is CASSLRLLNEQFF. The CDR3 nucleotides read TGTGCCAGCAGCTTGCGCCTTCTCAATGAGCAGTTCTTC. V usage is TRBV5-4 and J usage is TRBJ2-1, with no clear D. Germline CDR1 reads SGHNT; CDR2 reads YYREEE (reference sequence). Trimming removed 1 base at V and 6 bases at J, with 8 bases between. CDR3 size: 13 residues.

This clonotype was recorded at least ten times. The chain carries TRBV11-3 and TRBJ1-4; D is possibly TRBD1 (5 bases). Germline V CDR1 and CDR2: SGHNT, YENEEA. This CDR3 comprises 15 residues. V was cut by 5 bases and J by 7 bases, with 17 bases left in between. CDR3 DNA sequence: TGTGCCAGCAGCATACTGACAGTGACGAGTGAAAAACTGTTTTTT. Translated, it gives CASSILTVTSEKLFF.

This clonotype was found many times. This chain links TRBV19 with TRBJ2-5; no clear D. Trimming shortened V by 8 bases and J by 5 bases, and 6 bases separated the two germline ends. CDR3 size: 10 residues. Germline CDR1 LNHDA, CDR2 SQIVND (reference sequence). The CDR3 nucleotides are TGTGCCAGTGGCCGGGAGACCCAGTACTTC. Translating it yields CASGRETQYF. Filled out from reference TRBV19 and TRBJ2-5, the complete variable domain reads DGGITQSPKYLFRKEGQNVTLSCEQNLNHDAMYWYRQDPGQGLRLIYYSQIVNDFQKGDIAEGYSVSREKKESFPLTVTSAQKNPTAFYLCASGRETQYFGPGTRLLVL.

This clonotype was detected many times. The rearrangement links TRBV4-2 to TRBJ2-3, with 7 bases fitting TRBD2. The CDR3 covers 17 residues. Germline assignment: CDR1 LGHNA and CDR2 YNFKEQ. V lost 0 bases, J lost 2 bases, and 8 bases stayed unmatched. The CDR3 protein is CASSQDWGAGPTDTQYF. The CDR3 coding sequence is TGTGCCAGCAGCCAAGATTGGGGAGCGGGGCCCACAGATACGCAGTATTTT.

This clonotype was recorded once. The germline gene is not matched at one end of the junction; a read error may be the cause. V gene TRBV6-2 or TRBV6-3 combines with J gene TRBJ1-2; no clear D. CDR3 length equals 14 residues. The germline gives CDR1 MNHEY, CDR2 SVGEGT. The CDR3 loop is CASSNPVQNYSYTF. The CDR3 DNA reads TGTGCCAGCAGTAACCCGGTGCAGAACTATAGCTACACCTTC.

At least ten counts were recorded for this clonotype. The CDR3 is CSVAGDTTYEQYF. CDR3 coding DNA: TGCAGCGTTGCAGGGGACACGACCTACGAGCAGTACTTC. This chain joins TRBV29-1 and TRBJ2-7; the D gene is possibly TRBD1 (6 bases). The CDR3 totals 13 residues. V lost 4 bases to trimming and J lost 2 bases, with 12 bases between them. CDR1 and CDR2 (germline): SQVTM, ANQGSEA.

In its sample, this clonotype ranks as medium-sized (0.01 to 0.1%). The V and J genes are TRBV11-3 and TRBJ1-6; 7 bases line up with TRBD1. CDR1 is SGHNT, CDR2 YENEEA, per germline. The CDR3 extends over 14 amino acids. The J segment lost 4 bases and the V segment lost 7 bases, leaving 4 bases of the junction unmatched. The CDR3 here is CASTLTGYNSPLHF. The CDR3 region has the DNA TGTGCCAGCACTTTGACAGGGTATAATTCACCCCTCCACTTT.

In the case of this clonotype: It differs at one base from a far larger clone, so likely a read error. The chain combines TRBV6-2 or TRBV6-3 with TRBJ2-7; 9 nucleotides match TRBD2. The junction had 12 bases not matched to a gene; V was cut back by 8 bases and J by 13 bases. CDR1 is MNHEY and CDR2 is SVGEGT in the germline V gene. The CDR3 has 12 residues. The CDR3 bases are TGTGCCAGCCGGACTAGCGTGAGTCTTTTATACTTC. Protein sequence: CASRTSVSLLYF.